Listed below are T cell receptor beta chains from one sample, sequenced in a study of cytomegalovirus exposure and HLA in healthy donors. Generated by immunoSEQ multiplex PCR, the TCRdb table keeps only in-frame clones and is missing some. Of approximately 170,000 clones listed, 60% to 85% are singletons. Sequenced material: PBMCs. All receptors come from a female donor in good health and CMV-seronegative. CDR3s include the opening cysteine and the closing phenylalanine or tryptophan. A D gene is named only where the DNA matches it firmly.

j_call v_call d_call cdr3_aa
TRBJ2-5 TRBV7-6 - CASSLAVLAQETQYF
TRBJ2-1 TRBV14 TRBD2 CASSLAGADNEQFF
TRBJ2-7 TRBV21-1 - CASSKSSGPRDEQYF
TRBJ2-1 TRBV5-1 TRBD2 CASSLALLAGGEQFF
TRBJ2-1 TRBV5-1 TRBD2 CASSLDVGSGGLNEQFF
TRBJ2-1 TRBV7-3 - CASSTTPDNEQFF
TRBJ1-4 TRBV6-5 - CASSYSDSPTNEKLFF
TRBJ2-2 TRBV5-1 TRBD1 CASSFEQRTGRYTGELFF
TRBJ1-6 TRBV9 TRBD1 CASSSKDRGYSPLHF
TRBJ2-7 TRBV5-8 TRBD2 CASSSRASGVYEQYF
TRBJ2-7 TRBV5-4 - CASSLGVWESYEQYF
TRBJ1-2 TRBV19 - CASRLPGAVDYGYTF
TRBJ2-3 TRBV14 TRBD1 CASSRGGVYTDTQYF
TRBJ2-7 TRBV7-9 TRBD1 CASSLGTGEIIYEQYF
TRBJ1-6 TRBV6-5 TRBD1 CASSYSGQGNSPLHF
TRBJ2-5 TRBV2 TRBD2 CASSAGLDQETQYF
TRBJ1-2 TRBV6-1 - CASSNSGAPKDTF
TRBJ2-6 TRBV28 - CASSLWKGFGDSGANVLTF
TRBJ1-2 TRBV18 - CASSLQDYGYTF
TRBJ2-7 TRBV29-1 - CSVDGGGPLYEQYF
TRBJ1-6 TRBV29-1 - CSVAAGMDSPLHF
TRBJ1-2 TRBV5-1 - CASSLTGTDYSSNYGYTF
TRBJ2-4 TRBV30 TRBD2 CAWSGGLAGGGIQYF
TRBJ1-1 TRBV18 TRBD1 CASSPGQGARSEAFF
TRBJ1-5 TRBV21-1 - CASPLTGYSNQPQHF
TRBJ1-2 TRBV28 TRBD1 CASSAGTGYVPNYGYTF
TRBJ2-1 TRBV6-5 - CASRQGNYNEQFF
TRBJ2-7 TRBV4-1 - CASSQDNSGYEQYF
TRBJ2-3 TRBV13 TRBD2 CASSFTGGTLDTQYF
TRBJ2-2 TRBV7-3 TRBD2 CASSKQSGLAGNTGELFF
TRBJ1-1 TRBV27 - CASSLGGGTEAFF
TRBJ2-7 TRBV7-9 - CASSLAVRDYEQYF
TRBJ1-2 TRBV5-1 TRBD1 CASSIQGGEEGYTF
TRBJ2-3 TRBV9 - CASSVVGRITDTQYF
TRBJ1-1 TRBV6-6 - CASSRGSNTEAFF
TRBJ1-1 TRBV19 - CASSIRPPGGGYEAFF
TRBJ2-7 TRBV28 TRBD1 CASSLPTNLGQAYEQYF
TRBJ2-1 TRBV7-3 TRBD2 CASSLTFAGGNEQFF
- TRBV28 TRBD2 CASTLGGDEQYF
TRBJ1-1 TRBV7-9 TRBD1 CASSADRFLSWRGF
TRBJ1-4 TRBV6-6 - CASSPPGGLNEKLFF
TRBJ2-7 TRBV18 TRBD1 CASSPDRDEQYF
TRBJ1-1 TRBV5-1 - CASSHTLNTEAFF
TRBJ2-3 TRBV4-2 TRBD2 CASSQEVSGGPDTQYF
TRBJ2-1 TRBV11-2 TRBD2 CASSSRTSGDNEQFF
TRBJ1-4 TRBV6-1 - CASSEVQGATNEKLFF
TRBJ2-3 TRBV7-2 - CASSGVSDTQYF
TRBJ2-7 TRBV5-8 TRBD2 CASSSAHIAGGRGYEQYF
TRBJ2-1 TRBV5-4 TRBD2 CASSLLLAGGEQFF
TRBJ2-5 TRBV7-2 TRBD1 CASSWDRETQYF
- TRBV5-1 - CASSLTGSYEQYF
TRBJ2-7 TRBV5-6 - CASSLYQGLRGTYEQYF
TRBJ2-1 TRBV9 TRBD2 CASSAEQTSGRALLQFF
TRBJ2-1 TRBV9 TRBD2 CASSVSGGGNNEQFF
TRBJ1-6 TRBV5-4 - CASRRAPASASPLHF